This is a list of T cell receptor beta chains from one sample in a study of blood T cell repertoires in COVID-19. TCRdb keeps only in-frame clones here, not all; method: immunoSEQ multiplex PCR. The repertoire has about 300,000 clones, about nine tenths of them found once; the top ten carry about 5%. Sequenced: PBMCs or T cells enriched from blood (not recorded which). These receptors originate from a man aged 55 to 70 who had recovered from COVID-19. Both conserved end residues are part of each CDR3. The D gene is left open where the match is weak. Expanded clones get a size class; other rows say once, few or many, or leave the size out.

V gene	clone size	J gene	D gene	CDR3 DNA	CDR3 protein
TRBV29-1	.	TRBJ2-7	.	TGCAGCGTTGAAAAAGCGGGCGACTCCTACGAGCAGTACTTC	CSVEKAGDSYEQYF
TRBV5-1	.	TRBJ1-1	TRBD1	TGCGCCAGCAGCTCCGGGACAGGGAAAATGGTGAACACTGAAGCTTTCTTT	CASSSGTGKMVNTEAFF
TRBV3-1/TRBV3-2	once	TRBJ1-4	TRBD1	TGTGCCAGCAGCCAACTTCAGGGGGGTGCTGAAAAACTGTTTTTT	CASSQLQGGAEKLFF
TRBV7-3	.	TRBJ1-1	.	TGTGCCAGCAGCTTAGAGGAGGCCACTGAAGCTTTCTTT	CASSLEEATEAFF
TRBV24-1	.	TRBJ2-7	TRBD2	TGTGCCACCAGTGAGAACAGAGCGGGAGGGAGGGCCGAGCAGTACTTC	CATSENRAGGRAEQYF
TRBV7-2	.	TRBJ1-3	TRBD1	TGTGCCAGCAGTCCACAGGGGAACGGAAACACCATATATTTT	CASSPQGNGNTIYF
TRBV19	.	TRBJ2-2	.	TGTGCCAGTAGTTCCCCTGGAGGGGTAGGTTTAACCGGGGAGCTGTTTTTT	CASSSPGGVGLTGELFF
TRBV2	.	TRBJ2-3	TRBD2	TGTGCCAGCAGCGATGGGACTAGCGGATTCACAGATACGCAGTATTTT	CASSDGTSGFTDTQYF
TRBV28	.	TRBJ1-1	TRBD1	TGTGCCAGCAGAACAGGGGCGGTGAACACTGAAGCTTTCTTT	CASRTGAVNTEAFF
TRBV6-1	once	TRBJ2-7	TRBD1	TGTGCCAGCAGTGCATTAGGAACCGGGACAGGGATATCCTACGAGCAGTACTTC	CASSALGTGTGISYEQYF
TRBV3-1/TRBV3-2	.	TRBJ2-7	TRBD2	TGTGCCAGCAGCCCCACCCTCGGAGCGGGACCCAATTTAACCTACGAGCAGTACTTC	CASSPTLGAGPNLTYEQYF
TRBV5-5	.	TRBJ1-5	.	TGTGCCAGCAGCTTGGAATTCGGGGTAGATTTGGGTCAGCCCCAGCATTTT	CASSLEFGVDLGQPQHF
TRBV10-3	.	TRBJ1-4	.	TGTGCCATCAGTGAGTCGGGCCCAACTAATGAAAAACTGTTTTTT	CAISESGPTNEKLFF
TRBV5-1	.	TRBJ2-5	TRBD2	TGCGCCAGCAGCTTGGTTGTAGCGGGAGCGGAGACCCAGTACTTC	CASSLVVAGAETQYF
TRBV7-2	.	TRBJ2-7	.	TGTGCCAGCAGCTTAGCAGCCTCTTTCCCGTACTCCTACGAGCAGTACTTC	CASSLAASFPYSYEQYF
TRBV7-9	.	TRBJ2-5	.	TGTGCCAGCAGCCTACTGGACAATTCGGCCCAGTACTTC	CASSLLDNSAQYF
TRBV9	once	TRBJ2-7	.	TGTGCCAGCAGCGTAAGGTTGAGGGACACCGAGCAGTACTTC	CASSVRLRDTEQYF
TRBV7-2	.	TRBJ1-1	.	TGTGCCAGCAGCTTAGACTTCCCCGGAGCTTTCTTT	CASSLDFPGAFF
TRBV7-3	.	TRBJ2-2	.	TGTGCCAGCAGCCCATTGGCGGGCGGCACCGGGGAGCTGTTTTTT	CASSPLAGGTGELFF
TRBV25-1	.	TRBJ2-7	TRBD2	TGTGCCAGCAGTGATCCAGTCAGCGGGAAAACCTACGAGCAGTACTTC	CASSDPVSGKTYEQYF
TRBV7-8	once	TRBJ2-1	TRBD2	TGTGCCAGCAGCTTATTAACTAGCGGGAGGAGTCCCTACAATGAGCAGTTCTTC	CASSLLTSGRSPYNEQFF
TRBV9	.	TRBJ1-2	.	TGTGCCAGCAGCGTAGACAGAAACTATGGCTACACCTTC	CASSVDRNYGYTF
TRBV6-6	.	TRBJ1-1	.	TGTGCCAGCTTTAAAACAGGGTATGGCACTGAAGCTTTCTTT	CASFKTGYGTEAFF
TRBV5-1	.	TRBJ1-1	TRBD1	TGCGCCAGCAGCTTTGAACTACAGGGGGCGTCTGAAGCTTTCTTT	CASSFELQGASEAFF
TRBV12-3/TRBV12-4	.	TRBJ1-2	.	TGTGCCAGCACCAGGGTTGTTGGCTATGGCTACACCTTC	CASTRVVGYGYTF
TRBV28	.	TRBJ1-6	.	TGTGCCAGCAGTTTGCGACCACAGGGAGTTTCACCCCTCCACTTT	CASSLRPQGVSPLHF
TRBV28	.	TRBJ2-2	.	TGTGCCAGCAATACTGCTGCGAGGACCGGGGAGCTGTTTTTT	CASNTAARTGELFF
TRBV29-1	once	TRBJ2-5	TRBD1	TGCAGCGCAGCCCGGGACAGGGGGCTGGAGACCCAGTACTTC	CSAARDRGLETQYF
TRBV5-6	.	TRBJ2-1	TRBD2	TGTGCCAGCAGCTTGGCCTTCGGACTAGCGGGGACCTACAATGAGCAGTTCTTC	CASSLAFGLAGTYNEQFF
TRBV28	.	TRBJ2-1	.	TGTGCCAGCAGTTTAGAGGGGACAGAGCAGTTCTTC	CASSLEGTEQFF
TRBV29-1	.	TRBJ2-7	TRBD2	TGCAGCGTTGGGGGAGGGGTGCAGTACGGCGAGCAGTACTTC	CSVGGGVQYGEQYF
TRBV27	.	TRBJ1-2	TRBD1	TGTGCCAGCAGTCTCCGCATCCGGGACAGCAAAGCCTATGGCTACACCTTC	CASSLRIRDSKAYGYTF
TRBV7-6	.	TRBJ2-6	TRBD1	TGTGCCAGCAGCTTAGCCGCACGACAGGGCCCCGTCTCTGGGGCCAACGTCCTGACTTTC	CASSLAARQGPVSGANVLTF
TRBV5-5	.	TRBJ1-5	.	TGTGCCAGCAGCTTGATGGGGACACCGGAGCCCCAGCATTTT	CASSLMGTPEPQHF
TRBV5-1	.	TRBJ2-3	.	TGCGCCAGCAGCTCCCGACAGCCTAGCACAGATACGCAGTATTTT	CASSSRQPSTDTQYF
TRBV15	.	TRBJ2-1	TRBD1	TGTGCCACCAGCAGGGGGGACAGTGACAATGAGCAGTTCTTC	CATSRGDSDNEQFF
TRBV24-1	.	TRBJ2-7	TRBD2	TGTGCCACCAGTGACCCCGGGACTAGCGGGACCAACGAGCAGTACTTC	CATSDPGTSGTNEQYF
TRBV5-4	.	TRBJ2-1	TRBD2	TGTGCCAGCAGCTTAGGAGGGGCTAGCGGCTACAATGAGCAGTTCTTC	CASSLGGASGYNEQFF
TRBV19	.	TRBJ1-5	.	TGTGCCAGTAGTATAGTCGGACAACTAACAGGAGGCAATCAGCCCCAGCATTTT	CASSIVGQLTGGNQPQHF
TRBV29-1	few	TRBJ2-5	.	TGCAGCGTTGTGGGGACAAAAGAGACCCAGTACTTC	CSVVGTKETQYF
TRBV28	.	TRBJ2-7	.	TGTGCCAGCAGTAGAGCGACAGTCCCCTACGAGCAGTACTTC	CASSRATVPYEQYF
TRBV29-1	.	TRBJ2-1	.	TGCAGCGTTTCTACTAGCCCCCTCTCCTACAATGAGCAGTTCTTC	CSVSTSPLSYNEQFF
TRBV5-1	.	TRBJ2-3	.	TGCGCCAGCAGCCACCAAAAACAAGATACGCAGTATTTT	CASSHQKQDTQYF
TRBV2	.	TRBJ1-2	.	TGTGCCAGCAGTGAATTGAGAGCGGACTTGAGTGGCTACACCTTC	CASSELRADLSGYTF
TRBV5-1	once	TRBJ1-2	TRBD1	TGCGCCAGCAGGGACGAGCCGGACAGGGTTGTAGGAGAGTATGGCTACACCTTC	CASRDEPDRVVGEYGYTF
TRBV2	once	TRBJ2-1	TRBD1	TGTGCCAGCAAGAAGGGACAGGGGGCGAATGAGCAGTTCTTC	CASKKGQGANEQFF
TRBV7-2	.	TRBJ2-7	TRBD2	TGTGCCAGCAGCTGGACTAGCGGGGGGGTTGGGAACGAGCAGTACTTC	CASSWTSGGVGNEQYF
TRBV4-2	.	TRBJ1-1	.	TGTGCCAGCAGCCAACTAGCACCGAACACTGAAGCTTTCTTT	CASSQLAPNTEAFF
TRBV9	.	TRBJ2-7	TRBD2	TGTGCCAGCGCTTTGGGAGGGAGAACCTACGAGCAGTACTTC	CASALGGRTYEQYF
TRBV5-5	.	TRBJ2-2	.	TGTGCCAGCAGCCGAGGGGACTTTCAGAACACCGGGGAGCTGTTTTTT	CASSRGDFQNTGELFF
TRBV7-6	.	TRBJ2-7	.	TGTGCCAGCAGCCCGGCCGGACAGTTCTCCTACGAGCAGTACTTC	CASSPAGQFSYEQYF
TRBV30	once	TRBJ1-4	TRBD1	TGTGCCTGGAGTATTGGGACAGGGGATGAAAAACTGTTTTTT	CAWSIGTGDEKLFF
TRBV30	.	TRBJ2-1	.	TGTGCCTGGAGTGTGACCGGGACACTGTTCTTC	CAWSVTGTLFF
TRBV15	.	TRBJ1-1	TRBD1	TGTGCCACCAGCAGACAGGGGGCGAACACTGAAGCTTTCTTT	CATSRQGANTEAFF
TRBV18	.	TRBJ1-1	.	TGTGCCAGCTCACCGGTTTTATCCAGGCAGACTGAAGCTTTCTTT	CASSPVLSRQTEAFF
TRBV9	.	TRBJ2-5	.	TGTGCCAGCAGCGTCTCGTCGGGGGATGAGACCCAGTACTTC	CASSVSSGDETQYF
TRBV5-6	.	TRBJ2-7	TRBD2	TGTGCCAGCAGCACCGGACTAGGCTACGAGCAGTACTTC	CASSTGLGYEQYF
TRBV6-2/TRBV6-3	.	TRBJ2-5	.	TGTGCCAGCAGTGGAAGGAGGACAGAGACCCAGTACTTC	CASSGRRTETQYF